This TCR beta chain derives from a study of neurological immune-mediated disorders. TCRdb re-called the 5' RACE reads with MiXCR, one entry per CDR3 protein. The sample has 35,000 or so distinct CDR3 sequences; 13% to 15% are singletons. Trimming removed 0 bases at V and 1 base at J, with 9 bases between. This CDR3 has 15 residues. Per germline, CDR1 SGHDN and CDR2 FVKESK. This clonotype was detected many times. The gene calls are TRBV14 and TRBJ1-1; D not certain. Sequencing was done on a sample of PBMCs. The clonotype was recovered from a woman in her forties or fifties with HTLV-1-associated myelopathy (HAM/TSP). CDR3 sequence reads: CASSQDKGPNTEAFF. The CDR3 bases are TGTGCCAGCAGCCAAGATAAAGGACCGAACACTGAAGCTTTCTTT.